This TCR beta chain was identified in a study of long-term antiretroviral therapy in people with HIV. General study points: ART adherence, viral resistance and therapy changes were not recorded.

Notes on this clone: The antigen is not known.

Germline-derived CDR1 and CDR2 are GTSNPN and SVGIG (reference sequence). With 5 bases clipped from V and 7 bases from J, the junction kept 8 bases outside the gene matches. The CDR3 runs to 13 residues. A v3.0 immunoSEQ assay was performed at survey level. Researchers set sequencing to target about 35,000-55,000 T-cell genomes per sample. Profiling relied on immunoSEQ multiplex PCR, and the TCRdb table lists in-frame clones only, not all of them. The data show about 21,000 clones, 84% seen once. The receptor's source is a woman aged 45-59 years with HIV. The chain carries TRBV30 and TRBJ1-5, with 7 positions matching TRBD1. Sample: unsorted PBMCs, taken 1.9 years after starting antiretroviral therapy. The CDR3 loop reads CAWSGGDRQPQHF. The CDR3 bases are TGTGCCTGGTCAGGGGGAGACAGGCAGCCCCAGCATTTT.